This TCR beta chain was documented in a study of blood T cell repertoires in COVID-19. Turning to the study itself: Nucleic acid was either cDNA or gDNA, and it came from T cells, B-cell-depleted T cells, or PBMCs.

Trimming removed 3 bases from V and 8 bases from J, with 13 bases in between. This CDR3 region has 13 residues. Sequenced by immunoSEQ multiplex PCR; TCRdb stores in-frame clones only, minus some. Of under 250,000 clones in the sample, approximately 89% were seen once. The sample consisted of PBMCs or T cells enriched from blood (not recorded which). This clonotype originated in a young woman with acute COVID-19. The chain carries TRBV12-3 or TRBV12-4 and TRBJ1-1; D is perhaps TRBD1 (5 bases). CDR3 coding DNA: TGTGCCAGCAGTTTGGGCAGGGCCTTAGAAGCTTTCTTT. As protein: CASSLGRALEAFF.